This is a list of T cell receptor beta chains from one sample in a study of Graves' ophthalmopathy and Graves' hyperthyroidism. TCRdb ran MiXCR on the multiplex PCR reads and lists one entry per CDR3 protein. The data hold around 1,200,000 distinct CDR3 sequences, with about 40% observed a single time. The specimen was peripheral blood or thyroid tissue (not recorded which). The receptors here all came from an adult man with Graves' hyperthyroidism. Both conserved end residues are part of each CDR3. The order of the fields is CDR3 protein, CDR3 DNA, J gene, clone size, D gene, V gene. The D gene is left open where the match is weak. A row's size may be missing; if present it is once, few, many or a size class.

CASSLDNQEGAQYF TGTGCCAGCAGCTTAGACAACCAGGAGGGGGCCCAGTACTTC TRBJ2-5 NA NA TRBV7-6
CASSEEGDDGYTF TGTGCCAGCAGTGAAGAGGGGGACGATGGCTACACCTTC TRBJ1-2 NA NA TRBV6-1
CASSKRQNTEAFF TGTGCCAGCAGCAAACGACAGAACACTGAAGCTTTCTTT TRBJ1-1 few NA TRBV9
CASSHGVGRAPETQYF TGTGCCAGCAGCCATGGCGTGGGGAGGGCCCCAGAGACCCAGTACTTC TRBJ2-5 NA TRBD2 TRBV14
CSARHGGPEQAFF TGCAGTGCTAGACACGGGGGACCGGAACAAGCTTTCTTT TRBJ1-1 many NA TRBV20-1
CASSDSKGFGANVLTF TGTGCCAGCAGTGACTCGAAGGGCTTTGGGGCCAACGTCCTGACTTTC TRBJ2-6 NA NA TRBV10-3
CASSRQENQPQHF TGTGCCAGTAGCCGACAGGAAAATCAGCCCCAGCATTTT TRBJ1-5 many NA TRBV19
CASRGGEGETQYF TGTGCCAGCAGGGGAGGCGAGGGAGAGACCCAGTACTTC TRBJ2-5 NA NA TRBV11-3
CASSGTLGYYGYTF TGTGCCAGTAGTGGGACCCTCGGGTACTATGGCTACACCTTC TRBJ1-2 many NA TRBV19
CASSEASGQSDTQYF TGTGCCAGCAGTGAGGCTAGTGGGCAGTCCGATACGCAGTATTTT TRBJ2-3 many NA TRBV25-1
CSVEEVFDILGGYTF TGCAGCGTTGAGGAGGTTTTCGACATTTTGGGTGGCTACACCTTC TRBJ1-2 many NA TRBV29-1
CASSGFYEQYF TGTGCCAGCAGCGGGTTCTACGAGCAGTACTTC TRBJ2-7 many NA TRBV6-5
CASSSGGRLYF TGCGCCAGCAGCTCAGGGGGCAGGCTATATTTT TRBJ1-3 NA TRBD1 TRBV5-1
CSAKAGADTGELFF TGCAGTGCGAAGGCCGGGGCTGACACCGGGGAGCTGTTTTTT TRBJ2-2 few NA TRBV20-1
CASSLVRDRNQPQHF TGTGCCAGCAGCTTAGTCCGGGACCGCAATCAGCCCCAGCATTTT TRBJ1-5 NA NA TRBV7-2
CAVSTPGTGGNEQYF TGCGCCGTCAGTACCCCGGGGACAGGGGGCAACGAGCAGTACTTC TRBJ2-7 NA TRBD1 TRBV10-2
CASSGWGHEQYF TGTGCCAGCAGCGGATGGGGCCACGAGCAGTACTTC TRBJ2-7 many NA TRBV11-2
CASSFLKGELFF TGTGCCAGCAGCTTCCTGAAGGGGGAGCTGTTTTTT TRBJ2-2 NA NA TRBV7-3
CASVDRENTEAFF TGTGCCAGCGTGGACAGGGAGAACACTGAAGCTTTCTTT TRBJ1-1 NA TRBD1 TRBV6-6
CASSSGTSGIYEQYF TGCGCCAGCAGCTCCGGGACTAGCGGGATATACGAGCAGTACTTC TRBJ2-7 NA TRBD2 TRBV10-2
CASSKTGEVYSNQPQHF TGTGCCAGCAGCAAGACAGGAGAAGTTTATAGCAATCAGCCCCAGCATTTT TRBJ1-5 many NA TRBV7-2
CASSAPDWSPLHF TGTGCCAGCAGTGCCCCGGACTGGTCACCCCTCCACTTT TRBJ1-6 NA NA TRBV28
CASRARGGQPQHF TGTGCCAGCAGGGCCAGGGGTGGTCAGCCCCAGCATTTT TRBJ1-5 many NA TRBV2